The next 13 T cell receptor beta chains were all read from a single sample in a study of blood T cell repertoires in COVID-19. Sequenced by immunoSEQ multiplex PCR; TCRdb stores in-frame clones only, minus some. The sample contains 110,000 to 150,000 clones, 75% to 90% of which appear only once. The sample consisted of peripheral blood. These receptor sequences come from a woman aged 60-75 years with active COVID-19.

This clone was seen once. This CDR3 is CASSLEGGIGNEQFF. The CDR3 DNA reads TGTGCCAGCAGCTTAGAGGGCGGGATCGGGAATGAGCAGTTCTTC. The chain links TRBV11-3 to TRBJ2-1, with D perhaps TRBD2 (6 bases). The ends were cut back, 0 bases at V and 7 bases at J, with 13 bases in the middle. CDR1 and CDR2 (germline): SGHNT, YENEEA. The length of the CDR3 is 15 residues.

This clone was recorded a few times. The rearrangement joins TRBV5-4 to TRBJ2-7; 8 bases map to TRBD1. V dropped 3 bases and J dropped 5; count of bases not matched to a gene: 13. The germline V gene has CDR1 SGHNT and CDR2 YYREEE (reference sequence). The CDR3 runs to 16 residues. The CDR3 DNA follows: TGTGCCAGCAGCTCGGGACAGGCGGCCGCAATCCACGAGCAGTACTTC. Protein sequence: CASSSGQAAAIHEQYF.

V and J are TRBV25-1 and TRBJ2-5; 7 nucleotides agree with TRBD1. The CDR3 sequence is 13 residues long. The V gene's germline CDR1 is MGHDK and CDR2 SYGVNS. J lost 7 bases, V lost 4 bases, and 6 bases had no gene match. For the CDR3, the DNA is TGTGCCAGCAGTGGACAGGGATTGGGGACCCAGTACTTC. Its translation: CASSGQGLGTQYF.

This sequence joins TRBV6-1 and TRBJ2-7; 8 nucleotides agree with TRBD1. The germline CDR1 and CDR2 sequences are MNHNS and SASEGT. The CDR3 contains 16 residues. Trimming removed 1 base from V and 2 bases from J; junction bases left unmatched: 7. The CDR3 DNA reads TGTGCCAGCAGTGAAGGGCGGGCAGGGGGCGCCTACGAGCAGTACTTC. It specifies CASSEGRAGGAYEQYF.

This chain links TRBV11-2 with TRBJ2-3; TRBD2 matches at 10 bases. V shed 0 bases and J 0 bases; nucleotides not matched to a gene: 6. This CDR3 comprises 18 residues. Germline V CDR1 and CDR2: SGHAT, FQNNGV. Written as DNA, the CDR3 is TGTGCCAGCAGCTTAGAGGTCCCGACTAGCGGGAGCACAGATACGCAGTATTTT. Its translation: CASSLEVPTSGSTDTQYF.

The chain joins TRBV11-3 to TRBJ2-1, with TRBD1 matching 9 bases. Germline V CDR1 and CDR2: SGHNT, YENEEA. V was pared by 5 bases and J by 4 bases, with 6 bases of the junction left unmatched. CDR3 length: 15 residues. This chain's CDR3 is CASSPRQGGYNEQFF. In DNA form, the CDR3 reads TGTGCCAGCAGCCCGCGACAGGGGGGATACAATGAGCAGTTCTTC. Drawing the rest from reference TRBV11-3 and TRBJ2-1, the complete variable domain is EAGVVQSPRYKIIEKKQPVAFWCNPISGHNTLYWYLQNLGQGPELLIRYENEEAVDDSQLPKDRFSAERLKGVDSTLKIQPAELGDSAVYLCASSPRQGGYNEQFFGPGTRLTVL.

V gene TRBV28 combines with J gene TRBJ2-7; D might be TRBD1 (5 bases). Germline assignment: CDR1 MDHEN and CDR2 SYDVKM. This CDR3 region has 14 residues. V lost 7 bases and J 2 bases, leaving 15 bases between the germline ends. This chain's CDR3 is CASTPRGQAYEQYF. CDR3 DNA sequence: TGTGCCAGCACCCCAAGGGGTCAGGCCTACGAGCAGTACTTC.

The sample holds a few counts of this clone. The gene calls are TRBV4-1 and TRBJ1-5, with D perhaps TRBD1 (5 bases). The germline gives CDR1 MGHRA, CDR2 YSYEKL. CDR3 length: 16 residues. V lost 0 bases and J lost 2, with 11 bases in between. The CDR3 sequence is CASSQEGDWGNQPQHF. The CDR3 bases are TGCGCCAGCAGCCAAGAAGGGGATTGGGGCAATCAGCCCCAGCATTTT.

This clone was counted a single time. The rearrangement uses TRBV9 and TRBJ2-3, with 7 bases identical to TRBD2. The CDR3 totals 17 residues. The trim removed 0 bases at V and 4 bases at J, leaving 11 bases unmatched. Germline V gives CDR1 SGDLS, CDR2 YYNGEE. The CDR3 DNA reads TGTGCCAGCAGCGTAGTGGGATCCGGGACTACGCCAGATACGCAGTATTTT. It translates to CASSVVGSGTTPDTQYF.

V usage is TRBV5-4 and J usage is TRBJ2-1; tentative D call: TRBD2 (5 bases). The CDR3 is 15 residues long. V was trimmed by 4 bases and J by 6 bases, leaving 17 bases between them. Germline CDR1 is SGHNT and CDR2 is YYREEE (reference sequence). The CDR3 protein is CASSQAPGDFNEQFF. The CDR3 DNA sequence: TGTGCCAGCAGCCAGGCGCCCGGGGATTTCAATGAGCAGTTCTTC.

The genes are TRBV24-1 and TRBJ2-7; tentatively, D is TRBD2 (6 bases). Germline CDR1 and CDR2: KGHDR and SFDVKD. The CDR3 is 14 amino acids. Trimming shortened V by 4 bases and J by 1 base, and 10 bases separated the two germline ends. The CDR3 is CATSESGTSYEQYF. DNA of the CDR3: TGTGCCACCAGTGAATCTGGGACTTCCTACGAGCAGTACTTC.

The chain employs TRBV18 and TRBJ1-3; 8 bases line up with TRBD1. The CDR3 is 18 amino acids. Germline V gene sequence: CDR1 KGHSH, CDR2 LQKENI. The J segment lost 1 base and the V segment lost 3 bases, leaving 11 bases of the junction unmatched. This CDR3 reads CASSPRAGGAGSGNTIYF. The CDR3 DNA follows: TGTGCCAGCTCACCTCGGGCAGGGGGCGCGGGATCTGGAAACACCATATATTTT.

The V and J genes are TRBV20-1 and TRBJ1-1, with a possible D match to TRBD1 (5 bases). The V gene's germline CDR1 is DFQATT and CDR2 SNEGSKA (reference sequence). The V and J ends lost 3 bases and 4 bases respectively, with 18 bases between them. The CDR3 sequence is 15 residues long. The CDR3 bases are TGCAGTGCTAGTCGGGCAGGGAGGTGGGGCACTGAAGCTTTCTTT. Translated, it gives CSASRAGRWGTEAFF.